A single sample is the source of the 5 T cell receptor beta chains below, sequenced in a study of shared clonotypes between healthy human individuals. The data were produced by immunoSEQ multiplex PCR, yet TCRdb's version contains in-frame clones alone and is incomplete. The sample yields roughly 1.4 million clones, about 98.5% seen once. Specimen: naive CD4+ T cells sorted from blood. Subset specified: CD45RA+ positively selected. Receptors were obtained from a young man in good health.

This clone was counted once. This sequence joins TRBV28 and TRBJ1-5; a weak D match, TRBD1 (6 bases). Germline V gene data show CDR1 as MDHEN and CDR2 as SYDVKM. The CDR3 extends over 15 amino acids. The V end was cut by 7 bases, the J end by 2 bases, with 15 bases between. CDR3 coding DNA: TGTGCCAGCACCGCAACAGGGAAGGGCAATCAGCCCCAGCATTTT. This codes for CASTATGKGNQPQHF. Full variable domain (outside the CDR3, taken from reference TRBV28 and TRBJ1-5): DVKVTQSSRYLVKRTGEKVFLECVQDMDHENMFWYRQDPGLGLRLIYFSYDVKMKEKGDIPEGYSVSREKKERFSLILESASTNQTSMYLCASTATGKGNQPQHFGDGTRLSIL.

The chain employs TRBV9 and TRBJ1-1, with a tentative D call TRBD1 (6 bases). The CDR3 covers 13 residues. Trimming took 0 bases from V and 4 from J, leaving 7 bases between them. CDR1 SGDLS and CDR2 YYNGEE come from the germline V gene. CDR3 sequence: CASSVDRATEAFF. The CDR3 bases are TGTGCCAGCAGCGTAGACAGGGCCACTGAAGCTTTCTTT.

The chain links TRBV7-9 to TRBJ2-3, with 8 nucleotides matching TRBD1. Germline CDR1 reads SEHNR; CDR2 reads FQNEAQ (reference sequence). Trimming took 0 bases from V and 1 from J; bases not matched to a gene: 6. The CDR3 covers 17 residues. In DNA form, the CDR3 reads TGTGCCAGCAGCTTAGCGGGGACAGGACCACGCACAGATACGCAGTATTTT. It codes for CASSLAGTGPRTDTQYF.

This chain links TRBV6-6 with TRBJ2-7, with 9 bases matching TRBD2. The CDR3 extends over 14 amino acids. From germline, CDR1 is MNHNY and CDR2 SVGAGI (reference sequence). V gave up 6 bases and J gave up 2 bases; unmatched junction bases: 5. CDR3 sequence: CASSSGLAPYEQYF. CDR3 nucleotide sequence: TGTGCCAGCAGCTCGGGACTAGCCCCCTACGAGCAGTACTTC.

The rearrangement links TRBV20-1 to TRBJ2-5, with 8 bases matching TRBD2. The CDR3 loop spans 11 amino acids. The germline V gene has CDR1 DFQATT and CDR2 SNEGSKA (reference sequence). CDR3 protein: CQTGGGETQYF. In DNA, the CDR3 is TGCCAAACCGGGGGGGGAGAGACCCAGTACTTC.